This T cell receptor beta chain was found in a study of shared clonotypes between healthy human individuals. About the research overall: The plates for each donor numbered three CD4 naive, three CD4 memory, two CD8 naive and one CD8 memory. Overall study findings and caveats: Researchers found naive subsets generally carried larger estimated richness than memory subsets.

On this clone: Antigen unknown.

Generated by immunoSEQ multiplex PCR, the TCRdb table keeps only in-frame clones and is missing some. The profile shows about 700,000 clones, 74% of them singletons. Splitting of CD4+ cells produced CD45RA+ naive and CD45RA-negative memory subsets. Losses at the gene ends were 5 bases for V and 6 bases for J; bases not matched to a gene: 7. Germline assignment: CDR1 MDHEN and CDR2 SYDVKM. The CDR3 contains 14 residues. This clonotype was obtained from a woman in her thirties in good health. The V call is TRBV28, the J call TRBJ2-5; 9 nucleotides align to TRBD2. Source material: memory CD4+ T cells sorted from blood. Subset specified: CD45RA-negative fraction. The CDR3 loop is CASSPASGKKTQYF. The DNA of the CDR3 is TGTGCCAGCAGTCCCGCTAGCGGGAAAAAGACCCAGTACTTC.